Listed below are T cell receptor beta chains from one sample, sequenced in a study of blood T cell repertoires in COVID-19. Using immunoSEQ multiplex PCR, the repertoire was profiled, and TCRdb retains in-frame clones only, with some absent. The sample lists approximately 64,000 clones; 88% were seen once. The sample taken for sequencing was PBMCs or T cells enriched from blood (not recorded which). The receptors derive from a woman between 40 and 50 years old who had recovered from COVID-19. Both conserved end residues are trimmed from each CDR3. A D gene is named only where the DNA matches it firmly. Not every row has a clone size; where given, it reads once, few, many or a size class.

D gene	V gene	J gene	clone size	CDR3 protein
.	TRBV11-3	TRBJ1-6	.	ASSLRTVSPLH
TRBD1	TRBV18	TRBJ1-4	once	ASSPTLSTDRGEKLF
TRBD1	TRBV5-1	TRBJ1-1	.	ASSWGTANTEAF
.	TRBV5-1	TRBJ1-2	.	ASSPRFGEGGYGYT
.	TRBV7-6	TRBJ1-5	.	ASSLGRGQSSNQPQH
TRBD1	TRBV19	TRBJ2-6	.	ASSIGGTGDSGANVLT
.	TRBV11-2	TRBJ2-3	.	ASSLDPGGRVDTDTQY
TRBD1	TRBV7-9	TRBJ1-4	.	ASSWGQGVEKLF
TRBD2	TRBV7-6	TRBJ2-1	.	ASSIPSGGAVEQF
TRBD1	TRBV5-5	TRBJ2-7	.	ASSAGQGMYEQY
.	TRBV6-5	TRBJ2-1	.	ASSYSYEQF
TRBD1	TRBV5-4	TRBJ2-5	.	ASSFQTGGQETQY
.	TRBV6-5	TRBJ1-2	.	ASSYDRSYGYT
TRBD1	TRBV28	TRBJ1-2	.	ASSPSQGVYT
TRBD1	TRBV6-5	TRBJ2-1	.	ATRTGSSYNEQF
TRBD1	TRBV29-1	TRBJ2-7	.	SARTGGESYEQY
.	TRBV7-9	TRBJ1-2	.	ASSLASPFNYGYT
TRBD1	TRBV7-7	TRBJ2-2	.	ASSPGWGQGDTGELF